The T cell receptor (beta chain) under discussion was sequenced for a study of radiotherapy plus CTLA-4 blockade in lung cancer. A few counts support this clone. Looked up from germline, CDR1 is PRHDT and CDR2 is FYEKMQ (reference sequence). CDR3 length: 17 amino acids. Trimming at V came to 5 bases and at J to 4 bases, leaving 11 bases not matched to a gene. Measured with immunoSEQ multiplex PCR; TCRdb has only the in-frame clones, and not every one. The repertoire holds about 95,000 clones, with roughly four fifths as singletons. The input for sequencing was peripheral blood, taken from a patient treated with radiotherapy plus ipilimumab. The gene calls are TRBV13 and TRBJ1-3; 10 bases are a match to TRBD1. The source of this sequence is a human donor with non-small cell lung cancer who had stable disease on radiotherapy plus ipilimumab. CDR3 DNA sequence: TGTGCCAGCAGCCTGGACCGAGACAGGGGGCGAGGAAACACCATATATTTT. This translates into CASSLDRDRGRGNTIYF.